The clone carrying this T cell receptor beta chain was observed a handful of times. Germline V CDR1 and CDR2: LNHDA, SQIVND (reference sequence). V was trimmed by 9 bases and J by 5 bases, leaving 17 bases between them. The CDR3 is 15 amino acids. TCRdb's copy holds only in-frame clones and misses some; the assay was immunoSEQ multiplex PCR. The sample has some 120,000 clones; 80% to 90% are singletons. The data were taken from a study of control samples from healthy donors and cancer patients. This sequence originates from a woman in her forties or fifties with colorectal cancer. The V gene is TRBV19, the J gene TRBJ1-6, with a tentative D call TRBD1 (5 bases). The specimen was PBMCs. The CDR3 here is CASEEGWEHNSPLHF. The DNA of the CDR3 is TGTGCCAGCGAAGAGGGGTGGGAGCATAATTCACCCCTCCACTTT.